This TCR beta chain comes out of a study of a mutant IDH1 vaccine in newly diagnosed glioma. As for time point: baseline, week 1 (first vaccination visit). As for treatment: pre-vaccination baseline after standard-of-care therapy. Repertoires were generated with immunoSEQ multiplex PCR, while TCRdb's copy carries only in-frame clones and drops some. Among 92,000 or so clones listed, approximately 80% were seen once. The TCR comes from a man between 40 and 49 years old with glioma. Some clones in this sample may be carry-over from other donors' samples. Sequencing was performed on PBMCs, taken from a glioma patient treated with radiotherapy, temozolomide or both.

The CDR3 reads CASSQDLVGGGYGYTF. The CDR3 DNA reads TGTGCCAGCAGCCAAGATTTGGTCGGGGGCGGATATGGCTACACCTTC. The J gene is TRBJ1-2, the V gene TRBV4-2; a weak D match, TRBD1 (6 bases). CDR3 size: 16 residues. The ends were cut back, 0 bases at V and 5 bases at J, with 16 bases in the middle. Germline CDR1 is LGHNA and CDR2 is YNFKEQ.